Below, one T cell receptor beta chain is given with its context. Source study methods: Reference gene primer amplification yielded estimated nucleated cell counts. TCRdb keeps only in-frame clones here, not all; method: immunoSEQ multiplex PCR. V and J calls and clone size are those listed in that table; D and trimming were worked out from the DNA. In the table there are 250,000 to 300,000 clones, about 89% of which are singletons. These data belong to a study of blood T cell repertoires in COVID-19. Study as a whole: The cDNA or gDNA used as material had been derived from T cells, B-cell-depleted T cells, or PBMCs.

The CDR3 totals 17 residues. The V end was cut by 4 bases, the J end by 1 base, with 19 bases between. Per germline, CDR1 MGHRA and CDR2 YSYEKL. The receptor was isolated from a man aged 50 or older with acute or convalescent COVID-19. The chain uses TRBV4-1 and TRBJ1-1; a weak D match, TRBD1 (6 bases). The source material was peripheral blood. Written as DNA, the CDR3 is TGCGCCAGCAGCCCCTGGACAGACCTCTATGGGAACACTGAAGCTTTCTTT. It encodes CASSPWTDLYGNTEAFF.